This TCR beta chain was documented in a study of cytomegalovirus exposure and HLA in healthy donors. Study-level points and caveats: Rarity characterized most TCR sequences, yet some public TCRs appeared in many donors. Near-uniform donor sequencing depth was presumed by presence/absence analyses. Some TCR beta chains (over 150 of them) were listed as cytomegalovirus-associated.

Use of 60 Vbeta and 13 Jbeta primers characterized the PCR. Repertoires were generated with immunoSEQ multiplex PCR, while TCRdb's copy carries only in-frame clones and drops some. The sample consists of roughly 170,000 clones, approximately 80% of them appearing once. Note on this clone: Its antigen is not identified. The junction does not match germline at one end; this may be a read error.

There are 16 residues in the CDR3. Germline CDR1 SGHNT, CDR2 YYREEE (reference sequence). The receptor was isolated from a boy younger than 18 in good health and CMV-seronegative. The chain employs TRBV5-4 and TRBJ2-1, with TRBD2 matching 10 bases. Sequenced material: PBMCs. This CDR3 is CASSLSSGRAYHEQFF. DNA for the CDR3: TGTGCCAGCAGCTTGTCAAGCGGGAGGGCCTACCATGAGCAGTTCTTC.